This passage covers 18 T cell receptor beta chains from one sample sequenced in a study of OX40 agonist ivuxolimab in advanced cancers. Data came from immunoSEQ multiplex PCR; TCRdb stores just in-frame clones and leaves some out. The table has about 66,000 clones, less than 90% seen once; the top ten hold 0.67%. The input for sequencing was CD4+ or CD8+ T cells sorted from blood, taken in a trial of the OX40 agonist ivuxolimab. These receptor sequences come from an adult with an advanced solid tumor such as melanoma, head and neck, liver or kidney cancer.

The rearrangement joins TRBV5-4 to TRBJ1-1, with TRBD1 identical over 8 bases. Germline V gene lookup returns CDR1 SGHNT and CDR2 YYREEE (reference sequence). V shed 4 bases and J 2 bases; nucleotides not matched to a gene: 4. This CDR3 has 14 residues. CDR3 nucleotides: TGTGCCAGCAGCATTGGACAGGGTAACACTGAAGCTTTCTTT. This translates into CASSIGQGNTEAFF.

The chain combines TRBV2 with TRBJ2-3; TRBD2 matches at 11 bases. CDR1 is SNHLY and CDR2 is FYNNEI in the germline V gene. This CDR3 is 15 amino acids long. With V trimmed by 4 bases and J by 4 bases, 4 bases remained unmatched. CDR3 DNA sequence: TGTGCCAGCAGTGCGGGTAGCGGGAGGGCAGATACGCAGTATTTT. It codes for CASSAGSGRADTQYF. The complete variable domain, with remaining parts taken from reference TRBV2 and TRBJ2-3, reads EPEVTQTPSHQVTQMGQEVILRCVPISNHLYFYWYRQILGQKVEFLVSFYNNEISEKSEIFDDQFSVERPDGSNFTLKIRSTKLEDSAMYFCASSAGSGRADTQYFGPGTRLTVL.

V and J are TRBV28 and TRBJ2-1; the D gene is possibly TRBD2 (6 bases). The CDR3 sequence is 14 residues long. Germline V gene data show CDR1 as MDHEN and CDR2 as SYDVKM. V gave up 10 bases and J gave up 8 bases, with 21 bases separating them. The chain's CDR3 is CATSRLLASDEQFF. Written as DNA, the CDR3 is TGTGCCACCTCCCGCCTACTAGCTAGCGATGAGCAGTTCTTC.

V and J are TRBV28 and TRBJ1-5; tentatively, D is TRBD1 (5 bases). CDR1 and CDR2 (germline): MDHEN, SYDVKM. Trimming removed 3 bases at V and 2 bases at J, with 17 bases between. The CDR3 is 17 residues long. The CDR3 DNA reads as TGTGCCAGCAGTTTCGCGGTTGGGGGGGTCGGCAATCAGCCCCAGCATTTT. Residues: CASSFAVGGVGNQPQHF.

The chain couples TRBV29-1 to TRBJ1-5, with D possibly TRBD1 on 6 matching bases. Per the germline V gene, CDR1 is SQVTM and CDR2 is ANQGSEA. Trimming cost V 7 bases and J 6 bases, with 13 bases left between them. CDR3 length: 12 residues. CDR3 amino acids: CSALQGSQPQHF. The CDR3 bases are TGCAGCGCACTACAGGGAAGTCAGCCCCAGCATTTT.

V and J are TRBV10-3 and TRBJ2-7; TRBD1 agrees at 10 bases. Germline CDR1 ENHRY, CDR2 SYGVKD. Trimming took 11 bases from V and 5 from J; bases not matched to a gene: 12. The CDR3 totals 14 residues. CDR3 sequence (DNA): TGTGCCTCCAGGGAGACAGGGGGCCTCCACGAGCAGTACTTC. It yields the protein CASRETGGLHEQYF.

The chain carries TRBV21-1 and TRBJ2-7; TRBD2 was called by the table and not checked on the DNA. TRBV21-1 is a pseudogene segment. The CDR3 spans 11 residues. CDR3 bases: TGTGCCATGGTCAAAGTAGACGAGCAGTACTTC. As protein: CAMVKVDEQYF.

This chain links TRBV7-3 with TRBJ2-1; a weak D match, TRBD2 (6 bases). Germline lookup yields CDR1 SGHTA and CDR2 FQGTGA. With 4 bases removed from V and 3 bases from J, the gap between germline ends came to 10 bases. The CDR3 covers 14 residues. The CDR3 bases are TGTGCCAGCAGCTCTCGACTAGGCTACAATGAGCAGTTCTTC. Translating it yields CASSSRLGYNEQFF. The variable domain in full, with the rest retrieved from reference TRBV7-3 and TRBJ2-1, is GAGVSQTPSNKVTEKGKYVELRCDPISGHTALYWYRQSLGQGPEFLIYFQGTGAADDSGLPNDRFFAVRPEGSVSTLKIQRTERGDSAVYLCASSSRLGYNEQFFGPGTRLTVL.

The chain combines TRBV30 with TRBJ1-5; D is possibly TRBD1 (6 bases). The ends were cut back, 0 bases at V and 4 bases at J, with 13 bases in the middle. The CDR3 sequence is 15 residues long. Per the germline V gene, CDR1 is GTSNPN and CDR2 is SVGIG (reference sequence). CDR3: CAWSVQGRPNQPQHF. CDR3 DNA: TGTGCCTGGAGTGTACAGGGACGGCCTAATCAGCCCCAGCATTTT.

The rearrangement joins TRBV27 to TRBJ1-6; D perhaps matches TRBD1 (5 bases). Trimming left V 3 bases short and J 7 bases short, with 7 bases between. From germline, CDR1 is MNHEY and CDR2 SMNVEV (reference sequence). CDR3 length equals 13 residues. CDR3 in DNA: TGTGCCAGCAGTTTCCAGGGAAATTCACCCCTCCACTTT. It is translated as CASSFQGNSPLHF.

This clone was picked up one time. The gene calls are TRBV6-6 and TRBJ1-1; TRBD1 matches 8 bases. CDR3 length: 16 amino acids. V lost 2 bases and J lost 4; bases outside the gene matches: 9. CDR1 is MNHNY, CDR2 SVGAGI, per germline (reference sequence). In DNA, the CDR3 is TGTGCCAGCAGTTACCCCGCTGGACAGGGAAGCACTGAAGCTTTCTTT. Translation gives CASSYPAGQGSTEAFF.

The chain has TRBV28 and TRBJ2-3; the D call may be TRBD1 or TRBD2 (7 bases each). The CDR3 length is 11 residues. Trimming left V 10 bases short and J 4 bases short, with 9 bases between. CDR1 and CDR2 (germline): MDHEN, SYDVKM. The CDR3 sequence: CATGGADTQYF. CDR3 nucleotides: TGTGCCACAGGGGGGGCAGATACGCAGTATTTT. The full variable domain, with the rest looked up from reference TRBV28 and TRBJ2-3, is DVKVTQSSRYLVKRTGEKVFLECVQDMDHENMFWYRQDPGLGLRLIYFSYDVKMKEKGDIPEGYSVSREKKERFSLILESASTNQTSMYLCATGGADTQYFGPGTRLTVL.

The rearrangement joins TRBV30 to TRBJ2-2; 11 positions agree with TRBD2. The germline V gene has CDR1 GTSNPN and CDR2 SVGIG (reference sequence). Unmatched junction bases numbered 5, after V lost 2 bases and J lost 12 bases. The CDR3 length is 13 residues. The DNA for the CDR3 is TGTGCCTGGAGTCTACTAGCGGGAGCGAAGCTGTTTTTT. Residues: CAWSLLAGAKLFF.

The chain joins TRBV28 to TRBJ2-7, with TRBD1 matching 10 bases. CDR1 and CDR2 from the germline V gene are MDHEN and SYDVKM. After removal of 6 bases from V and 3 bases from J, the junction contained 5 bases not matched to a gene. The CDR3 is 14 amino acids. CDR3 protein: CASRWTGGYYEQYF. The CDR3 bases are TGTGCCAGCAGGTGGACAGGGGGGTACTACGAGCAGTACTTC.

This clone has only one observation. The rearrangement uses TRBV4-2 and TRBJ1-4; D unresolved. Germline loops: CDR1 LGHNA, CDR2 YNFKEQ. This CDR3 contains 12 residues. V shed 4 bases and J shed 8 bases, with 8 bases lying between them. DNA of the CDR3: TGTGCCAGCAGCCCCTTGAGGGAAAAACTGTTTTTT. Translation: CASSPLREKLFF.

CDR3 coding DNA: TGTGCCAGCAGTGACTCGAGGCCCAGACGGGGGGAAGCTTTCTTT. Protein sequence: CASSDSRPRRGEAFF. The rearrangement uses TRBV6-4 and TRBJ1-1, with D possibly matching TRBD1 (5 bases). The germline V gene encodes CDR1 MRHNA and CDR2 SNTAGT. The length of the CDR3 is 15 residues. V was shortened by 0 bases and J by 8 bases, with 16 bases between the two germline ends.

CDR3 amino acids: CASSAMGDVYGYTF. Written as DNA, the CDR3 is TGTGCCAGCAGCGCAATGGGAGATGTCTATGGCTACACCTTC. V is TRBV16 and J is TRBJ1-2; D is uncertain. The CDR3 has 14 amino acids. V lost 5 bases to trimming and J lost 4 bases, with 14 bases between them. The V gene's germline CDR1 is KGHSY and CDR2 FQNENV.

J is TRBJ2-2 and V is TRBV6-1; D is perhaps TRBD1 (6 bases). The CDR3 consists of 15 residues. In germline, CDR1 is MNHNS, CDR2 SASEGT. Trimming pared 5 bases from V and 7 bases from J, leaving 17 bases between. CDR3 DNA: TGTGCCAGCAGTCCCCGGACAGTCACGGGCGGGGAGCTGTTTTTT. It encodes CASSPRTVTGGELFF.